The text below deals with one T cell receptor beta chain. Its cognate antigen has yet to be identified. Base qualities are not provided; no much larger clone lies one nucleotide away. The data are from a study of blood T cell repertoires in COVID-19 (dated by TCRdb to 2019 to 2021). About the full investigation: Samples covering the acute and convalescent phases of COVID-19 were provided by collaborators in the United States, Italy and Spain. The prospective study material was composed of cDNA or gDNA derived from T cells, B-cell-depleted T cells, or PBMCs. Subjects who had been exposed to COVID-19, were actively infected with it, or had recovered from it provided the deeply sampled blood TCRbeta repertoires that made up the dataset. The repertoires were released in a freely available public database intended as a resource for research on the immune response to SARS-CoV-2. Samples came from the ongoing ImmuneRACE study (first 160 participants) plus 1,254 subjects from 6 global collaborators. Nearly every sample came with metadata listing a de-identified subject ID, COVID-19 status, age in years and sex. Where available, HLA class I and class II types were obtained from metadata supplied by the sample provider rather than from assay-based typing.

The immunoSEQ Assay, a bias-controlled multiplex PCR, was used to amplify TCRbeta CDR3 regions from genomic DNA. The study's own analysis went as follows. Within the assay, amplification of reference gene primers was used to estimate how many nucleated cells each sample contained. To quantify the absolute abundance of each unique TCRbeta CDR3 rearrangement, sequence reads were collapsed and filtered. For each sample, productive Simpson clonality was calculated by taking the square root of Simpson's diversity index across productive rearrangements. As stored in TCRdb, this immuneACCESS dataset retains in-frame rearrangements with V and J assigned. A fraction of the clones does not appear; measured against another copy, unresolved V genes explain less than half of the discrepancy, and the remainder lacks a known reason. For V, J and clone size, that table is used; D and trimming come from the DNA. This sample comprises about 160,000 clones, roughly 85% of them detected only once. Roughly 3% of the sample rests with the top ten.

Overall study results and their limits: Clinical and demographic metadata were provided uncurated, with the amount varying by source and participant.

Including cysteine and phenylalanine, the CDR3 has 12 amino acids. The retained sequence is limited to the CDR3, 36 bases, with the frame set at the first base. The germline ends are 8 bases apart after V is trimmed by 7 bases and J by 2 bases. Looking up the germline V gene yields CDR1 KGHDR and CDR2 SFDVKD. The collaborating institutions used their own protocols to collect whole blood in K2EDTA tubes. For TCRbeta analysis, collaborator samples were shipped as frozen whole blood, as isolated PBMCs, or as DNA extracted from either sample type. Sequenced material: peripheral blood. The receptor's source is a human donor with acute or convalescent COVID-19. The donor label of this sample is uncertain. The V and J segments used are TRBV24-1 and TRBJ2-7, with no D gene named confidently. The CDR3 protein: CATSYRTYEQYF. The nucleotides read TGTGCCACCAGCTATCGAACCTACGAGCAGTACTTC.